The 11 T cell receptor beta chains below all came from one sample that was sequenced in a study of blood T cells in healthy people across ages (dated by TCRdb to about 2015). Library creation used 5' RACE. The second PCR ran for about 6 to 12 cycles and used a J-beta primer mix along with a sample-barcoded 5' primer. The public reads were quality trimmed at Q25 with fastp and then assembled into clones with MiXCR by TCRdb, keeping productive beta chains. Rows are unified per CDR3 protein, each entry keeping the most common DNA and genes. This sample lists 1,800,000 or so distinct CDR3 sequences; around 40% were detected once. Around 23% of the sample rests with the top ten. Specimen: blood. The receptors here all came from a human donor in good health.

With respect to this clonotype: It is unclear where the CDR3 begins or ends on the DNA, so no DNA is shown, and the CDR3 is as TCRdb lists it. The chain carries TRBV29-1 and TRBJ1-2. The CDR3 is 17 residues long, counting both termini. Germline V gives CDR1 SQVTM, CDR2 ANQGSEA. This CDR3 is CSAKPSRTDTQYFGYTF.

This sequence joins TRBV18 and TRBJ1-2; D is unresolved. CDR1 is KGHSH and CDR2 is LQKENI in the germline V gene. Deletions cut 2 bases from V and 4 bases from J, with 14 bases between. This CDR3 contains 15 residues. The CDR3 loop reads CASSPLGKDGYGYTF. CDR3 DNA sequence: TGTGCCAGCTCACCATTGGGGAAAGATGGCTATGGCTACACCTTC.

The chain couples TRBV28 to TRBJ1-5; the match to TRBD1 covers 8 bases. Germline values: CDR1 MDHEN, CDR2 SYDVKM. The CDR3 is 14 amino acids. With V trimmed by 6 bases and J by 3 bases, 4 bases remained unmatched. CDR3 coding DNA: TGTGCCAGCAGGGAACAGGGGGTCAATCAGCCCCAGCATTTT. This encodes CASREQGVNQPQHF.

The chain joins TRBV28 to TRBJ2-4, with TRBD2 as a possible D gene (5 bases). This CDR3 has 13 residues. Trimming took 10 bases from V and 8 from J, leaving 18 bases between them. The germline V gene encodes CDR1 MDHEN and CDR2 SYDVKM. CDR3 protein: CATGLGSGDIQYF. The CDR3 DNA reads as TGTGCCACCGGCCTGGGGTCCGGGGACATTCAGTACTTC.

In DNA form, the CDR3 reads TGTGCCAGCAGTTACTTTAATCCGGGACTAGATTCCTACGAGCAGTACTTC. It specifies CASSYFNPGLDSYEQYF. The rearrangement joins TRBV6-2 or TRBV6-3 to TRBJ2-4, with 8 bases aligning to TRBD2. The DNA end favors TRBJ2-7, so the J call may be wrong. CDR1 MNHEY and CDR2 SVGEGT come from the germline V gene. CDR3 size: 17 residues.

This clonotype has just a few counts. The genes are TRBV7-9 and TRBJ2-7, with D tentatively TRBD1 or TRBD2 (5 bases each). Germline V gene sequence: CDR1 SEHNR, CDR2 FQNEAQ (reference sequence). CDR3 length: 15 residues. Deletions cut 4 bases from V and 3 bases from J, with 16 bases between. The CDR3 DNA is TGTGCCAGCAGCTCAACCCGGGACCGGGACTACGAGCAGTACTTC. It is translated as CASSSTRDRDYEQYF. Full variable domain (outside the CDR3, taken from reference TRBV7-9 and TRBJ2-7): DTGVSQNPRHKITKRGQNVTFRCDPISEHNRLYWYRQTLGQGPEFLTYFQNEAQLEKSRLLSDRFSAERPKGSFSTLEIQRTEQGDSAMYLCASSSTRDRDYEQYFGPGTRLTVT.

In this sample, this clonotype turned up a few times. The rearrangement joins TRBV20-1 to TRBJ2-3; D possibly corresponds to TRBD1 (5 bases). The CDR3 is 17 residues long. With 0 bases removed from V and 1 base from J, the gap between germline ends came to 17 bases. Germline V gives CDR1 DFQATT, CDR2 SNEGSKA (reference sequence). As DNA, the CDR3 is TGCAGTGCTAGAGATCGACGTACAGGTGGGGGCACAGATACGCAGTATTTT. Translated, it gives CSARDRRTGGGTDTQYF.

This clonotype has at least ten counts. CDR3: CASSVGFRGAYEQYF. CDR3 nucleotide sequence: TGTGCCAGCAGCGTCGGCTTCCGGGGCGCCTACGAGCAGTACTTC. V and J are TRBV9 and TRBJ2-7; D may correspond to TRBD1 or TRBD2 (5 bases each). The germline V gene encodes CDR1 SGDLS and CDR2 YYNGEE. V gave up 2 bases and J gave up 2 bases, with 14 bases separating them. CDR3 length: 15 amino acids.

V usage is TRBV20-1 and J usage is TRBJ2-1; the D is unclear. The germline V gene has CDR1 DFQATT and CDR2 SNEGSKA (reference sequence). V lost 6 bases and J 0 bases, leaving 15 bases between the germline ends. This CDR3 is built from 15 residues. The CDR3 loop is CSARSQIRSYNEQFF. CDR3 nucleotide sequence: TGCAGTGCGAGATCCCAAATCCGCTCCTACAATGAGCAGTTCTTC.

The chain is built from TRBV27 and TRBJ1-1, with D unclear. Germline CDR1 reads MNHEY; CDR2 reads SMNVEV (reference sequence). The CDR3 is made up of 13 amino acids. V gave up 2 bases and J gave up 4 bases, with 8 bases separating them. The CDR3 DNA follows: TGTGCCAGCAGTTTAGAGGCGTTCACTGAAGCTTTCTTT. This translates into CASSLEAFTEAFF.

V and J are TRBV28 and TRBJ2-6; 8 nucleotides match TRBD1. CDR1 is MDHEN and CDR2 is SYDVKM in the germline V gene. V lost 4 bases to trimming and J lost 6 bases; unmatched junction nucleotides: 8. This CDR3 has 16 residues. The chain's CDR3 is CASSSWTGKEANVLTF. The CDR3 bases are TGTGCCAGCAGTTCCTGGACAGGGAAGGAGGCCAACGTCCTGACTTTC.